The 17 T cell receptor beta chains given below trace back to one sample, sequenced in a study of blood T cell repertoires in COVID-19. Repertoires were generated with immunoSEQ multiplex PCR, while TCRdb's copy carries only in-frame clones and drops some. This table has just over 90,000 clones, 60% to 85% appearing once. Sequencing was done on a sample of peripheral blood. These receptors all stem from a man between 65 and 80 years old with acute or convalescent COVID-19.

The chain couples TRBV27 to TRBJ2-3; tentative D call: TRBD2 (5 bases). The CDR3 spans 15 residues. The germline V gene encodes CDR1 MNHEY and CDR2 SMNVEV (reference sequence). V lost 2 bases to trimming and J lost 2 bases, with 11 bases between them. The DNA of the CDR3 is TGTGCCAGCAGTTTAGAGTGGAGGCCCACAGATACGCAGTATTTT. Its protein product is CASSLEWRPTDTQYF.

The rearrangement uses TRBV5-4 and TRBJ1-1; possible D gene TRBD1, 5 bases. CDR3 length: 16 amino acids. CDR1 SGHNT and CDR2 YYREEE come from the germline V gene (reference sequence). The V gene lost 1 base and the J gene lost 0 bases, with 13 bases spanning the gap. CDR3 bases: TGTGCCAGCAGCTTGACCGGGAGGGGAATGAACACTGAAGCTTTCTTT. It specifies CASSLTGRGMNTEAFF.

The chain is built from TRBV5-1 and TRBJ2-5, with 7 bases fitting TRBD1. This CDR3 comprises 14 residues. Germline CDR1 SGHRS, CDR2 YFSETQ. V trimming: 4 bases; J trimming: 3 bases; junction bases outside the gene matches: 6. The CDR3 DNA is TGCGCCAGCAGCCAATACACAGGGGAAGAGACCCAGTACTTC. Translation: CASSQYTGEETQYF.

The chain has TRBV5-5 and TRBJ1-1; 9 bases line up with TRBD1. The germline V gene has CDR1 SGHKS and CDR2 YYEKEE (reference sequence). The CDR3 loop spans 12 amino acids. The ends lost 4 bases at V and 8 bases at J; junction bases unmatched: 3. CDR3 DNA sequence: TGTGCCAGCAGCCCTGGACAGGGGGAAGCTTTCTTT. Translating it yields CASSPGQGEAFF.

V and J are TRBV7-8 and TRBJ2-7, with 10 bases matching TRBD2. The CDR3 length is 17 residues. Trimming took 1 base from V and 0 from J; bases not matched to a gene: 6. CDR1 SGHVS and CDR2 FQNEAQ come from the germline V gene. CDR3 region: CASSLVPSGGPSYEQYV. The CDR3 region has the DNA TGTGCCAGCAGCTTAGTCCCTAGCGGGGGACCCTCCTACGAGCAGTACGTC.

The chain links TRBV28 to TRBJ2-1, with TRBD2 matching 12 bases. This CDR3 spans 16 amino acids. V trimming: 6 bases; J trimming: 5 bases; junction bases outside the gene matches: 8. Germline V gene data show CDR1 as MDHEN and CDR2 as SYDVKM. The CDR3 coding sequence is TGTGCCAGCAGGCCCCGACTAGCGGGAGTGAACAATGAGCAGTTCTTC. As protein: CASRPRLAGVNNEQFF. The full variable domain, completed using reference TRBV28 and TRBJ2-1, is DVKVTQSSRYLVKRTGEKVFLECVQDMDHENMFWYRQDPGLGLRLIYFSYDVKMKEKGDIPEGYSVSREKKERFSLILESASTNQTSMYLCASRPRLAGVNNEQFFGPGTRLTVL.

J is TRBJ2-2 and V is TRBV24-1; 7 nucleotides agree with TRBD2. Per the germline V gene, CDR1 is KGHDR and CDR2 is SFDVKD. The length of the CDR3 is 18 residues. The ends lost 9 bases at V and 4 bases at J; junction bases unmatched: 19. This CDR3 reads CATSRGSTRPYPTGELFF. The CDR3 DNA reads TGTGCCACCTCGCGGGGGAGTACCCGCCCTTACCCCACCGGGGAGCTGTTTTTT.

This chain's CDR3 is CASGLATGNEQFF. The DNA for the CDR3 is TGTGCCAGCGGGCTAGCAACTGGCAATGAGCAGTTCTTC. This chain links TRBV2 with TRBJ2-1; D may be TRBD2 (5 bases). The V and J ends lost 8 bases and 6 bases respectively, with 14 bases between them. The CDR3 length is 13 residues. Germline V lookup: CDR1 SNHLY, CDR2 FYNNEI.

The rearrangement uses TRBV28 and TRBJ2-2; D is uncertain. CDR3 size: 12 residues. Germline V gene data show CDR1 as MDHEN and CDR2 as SYDVKM. The V end was cut by 7 bases, the J end by 1 base, with 4 bases between. CDR3 sequence reads: CASIGNTGELFF. In DNA, the CDR3 is TGTGCCAGCATCGGGAACACCGGGGAGCTGTTTTTT.

The chain recombines TRBV5-1 with TRBJ2-5; 9 bases are shared with TRBD1. The CDR3 is made up of 14 amino acids. Germline-derived CDR1 and CDR2 are SGHRS and YFSETQ. V shed 4 bases, J shed 5 bases, and the junction held 6 bases outside the gene matches. The DNA of the CDR3 is TGCGCCAGCAGCGTACAGGGGGCAACGGAGACCCAGTACTTC. As protein: CASSVQGATETQYF.

The chain joins TRBV4-1 to TRBJ2-2; the D gene is possibly TRBD1 (5 bases). The CDR3 runs 16 residues. Trimming shortened V by 3 bases and J by 4 bases, and 15 bases separated the two germline ends. The V gene's germline CDR1 is MGHRA and CDR2 YSYEKL. CDR3 bases: TGCGCCAGCAGCCATCCCTGGGGCAGCCCCACCGGGGAGCTGTTTTTT. It specifies CASSHPWGSPTGELFF.

This rearrangement joins TRBV19 to TRBJ1-1; 7 positions agree with TRBD1. Germline V gene lookup returns CDR1 LNHDA and CDR2 SQIVND (reference sequence). The CDR3 is 13 amino acids. V dropped 3 bases and J dropped 7; count of bases not matched to a gene: 5. The CDR3 DNA reads TGTGCCAGTAGTATCGAAGCAGGGGGTGAAGCTTTCTTT. This encodes CASSIEAGGEAFF.

This clone was observed at least ten times. The CDR3 here is CASSPTGANSPLHF. The CDR3 DNA reads as TGCGCCAGCAGCCCGACAGGGGCGAATTCACCCCTCCACTTT. This sequence joins TRBV5-1 and TRBJ1-6; 8 nucleotides match TRBD1. Looked up from germline, CDR1 is SGHRS and CDR2 is YFSETQ. The ends lost 4 bases at V and 7 bases at J; junction bases unmatched: 4. The CDR3 has 14 amino acids.

The chain combines TRBV4-1 with TRBJ2-2; D may be TRBD1 (5 bases). Trimming cost V 4 bases and J 1 base, with 16 bases left between them. Germline values: CDR1 MGHRA, CDR2 YSYEKL. CDR3 length equals 17 residues. This CDR3 reads CASSLDPRQQNTGELFF. Here the CDR3 DNA reads TGCGCCAGCAGCCTAGATCCTCGACAGCAGAACACCGGGGAGCTGTTTTTT.

The chain recombines TRBV27 with TRBJ2-7; D possibly corresponds to TRBD2 (6 bases). Germline values: CDR1 MNHEY, CDR2 SMNVEV (reference sequence). The CDR3 runs to 14 residues. Trimming stripped 8 bases from V and 4 bases from J, with 18 bases between. DNA for the CDR3: TGTGCCAGCCGTGCGAGCGGGTCCTTTTACGAGCAGTACTTC. It codes for CASRASGSFYEQYF.

The rearrangement joins TRBV19 to TRBJ2-3, with 7 positions matching TRBD2. This CDR3 is 16 amino acids long. The trim removed 3 bases at V and 1 base at J, leaving 7 bases unmatched. CDR1 and CDR2 (germline): LNHDA, SQIVND (reference sequence). The CDR3: CASSILRETRTDTQYF. Written as DNA, the CDR3 is TGTGCCAGTAGTATTTTGCGGGAGACGCGCACAGATACGCAGTATTTT. Combining the CDR3 with reference TRBV19 and TRBJ2-3 gives the whole variable domain DGGITQSPKYLFRKEGQNVTLSCEQNLNHDAMYWYRQDPGQGLRLIYYSQIVNDFQKGDIAEGYSVSREKKESFPLTVTSAQKNPTAFYLCASSILRETRTDTQYFGPGTRLTVL.

The chain has TRBV6-6 and TRBJ2-7; D perhaps matches TRBD2 (5 bases). Germline-derived CDR1 and CDR2 are MNHNY and SVGAGI (reference sequence). The V and J ends lost 7 bases and 0 bases respectively, with 10 bases between them. This CDR3 contains 13 residues. CDR3 residues: CASTRTGSYEQYF. The CDR3 nucleotides read TGTGCCAGCACCCGGACTGGCTCCTACGAGCAGTACTTC.